One sample yielded the 32 T cell receptor beta chains listed below, sequenced in a study of blood T cell repertoires in COVID-19. Sequencing used immunoSEQ multiplex PCR; TCRdb keeps in-frame clones, though not all of them. The sample includes about 250,000 clones, 65% to 90% of them seen just once. Sequencing used peripheral blood. The receptors originated from a woman of 80 years or more with active or convalescent COVID-19.

CDR3 amino acids: CATSRDRGASNEKLFF. As DNA, the CDR3 is TGTGCCACCAGCAGAGACAGGGGTGCATCTAATGAAAAACTGTTTTTT. The chain carries TRBV15 and TRBJ1-4, with D possibly TRBD1 on 6 matching bases. Germline V gives CDR1 LNHNV, CDR2 YYDKDF (reference sequence). This CDR3 has 16 residues. V lost 0 bases, J lost 3 bases, and 11 bases lay in between.

The chain joins TRBV5-1 to TRBJ2-1; 10 bases agree with TRBD2. CDR3 length equals 14 residues. V lost 1 base to trimming and J lost 10 bases; unmatched junction nucleotides: 5. Germline V gene lookup returns CDR1 SGHRS and CDR2 YFSETQ. This CDR3 is CASSLRLAGPEQFF. CDR3 DNA: TGCGCCAGCAGCTTGCGACTAGCGGGTCCAGAGCAGTTCTTC.

V is TRBV19 and J is TRBJ2-3; 10 bases fit TRBD2. In germline, CDR1 is LNHDA, CDR2 SQIVND (reference sequence). The CDR3 is 16 amino acids. V lost 5 bases and J lost 1; bases outside the gene matches: 6. The CDR3 region has the DNA TGTGCCAGTAGTCCCGGCAGCGGGAGGGGCACAGATACGCAGTATTTT. Protein sequence: CASSPGSGRGTDTQYF.

A few counts support this clone. V is TRBV11-2 and J is TRBJ2-6; 8 bases are a match to TRBD1. Germline V CDR1 and CDR2: SGHAT, FQNNGV. There are 18 residues in the CDR3. Trimming cost V 7 bases and J 0 bases; bases outside gene matches: 11. The DNA for the CDR3 is TGTGCCAGCACCCCGGACGGGACAGGACACTCTGGGGCCAACGTCCTGACTTTC. This translates into CASTPDGTGHSGANVLTF. Full variable domain (missing parts from reference TRBV11-2 and TRBJ2-6): EAGVAQSPRYKIIEKRQSVAFWCNPISGHATLYWYQQILGQGPKLLIQFQNNGVVDDSQLPKDRFSAERLKGVDSTLKIQPAKLEDSAVYLCASTPDGTGHSGANVLTFGAGSRLTVL.

The chain has TRBV2 and TRBJ2-2; 7 bases align to TRBD1. V trimming: 5 bases; J trimming: 2 bases; junction bases outside the gene matches: 5. The germline CDR1 and CDR2 sequences are SNHLY and FYNNEI. The CDR3 is made up of 15 amino acids. Here the CDR3 reads CASSTGTDNTGELFF. In nucleotides, the CDR3 is TGTGCCAGCAGTACCGGGACAGACAACACCGGGGAGCTGTTTTTT.

The chain links TRBV28 to TRBJ1-5, with a tentative D call TRBD1 (5 bases). Germline loops: CDR1 MDHEN, CDR2 SYDVKM. The CDR3 is 17 residues long. Trimming left V 6 bases short and J 5 bases short, with 23 bases between. CDR3 DNA sequence: TGTGCCAGCAGAAAGGGTCGCGGGGGTAGGAGGGATCAGCCCCAGCATTTT. It specifies CASRKGRGGRRDQPQHF.

This clone was counted between two and nine times. CDR3: CSVEVRTGELFF. DNA for the CDR3: TGCAGCGTTGAGGTTAGAACCGGGGAGCTGTTTTTT. V and J are TRBV29-1 and TRBJ2-2; D call uncertain. V shed 3 bases and J shed 5 bases, with 7 bases lying between them. Germline lookup yields CDR1 SQVTM and CDR2 ANQGSEA. The CDR3 spans 12 residues.

This clone was seen only once. V gene TRBV28 combines with J gene TRBJ2-7; tentatively, D is TRBD2 (6 bases). This CDR3 comprises 14 residues. The V and J ends lost 8 bases and 0 bases respectively, with 14 bases between them. Germline loops: CDR1 MDHEN, CDR2 SYDVKM. The chain's CDR3 is CASRGGYRSYEQYF. For the CDR3, the DNA is TGTGCCAGCCGTGGGGGGTACCGCTCCTACGAGCAGTACTTC.

This clone has only a few counts. The rearrangement links TRBV19 to TRBJ2-1, with 12 bases fitting TRBD2. The J segment lost 1 base and the V segment lost 4 bases, leaving 11 bases of the junction unmatched. Germline V gene sequence: CDR1 LNHDA, CDR2 SQIVND (reference sequence). The CDR3 sequence is 19 residues long. The CDR3: CASSRDRTSGTLSYNEQFF. The CDR3 DNA sequence: TGTGCCAGTAGTAGAGACCGGACTAGCGGGACCCTATCCTACAATGAGCAGTTCTTC. Together with reference TRBV19 and TRBJ2-1, the CDR3 gives the full variable domain: DGGITQSPKYLFRKEGQNVTLSCEQNLNHDAMYWYRQDPGQGLRLIYYSQIVNDFQKGDIAEGYSVSREKKESFPLTVTSAQKNPTAFYLCASSRDRTSGTLSYNEQFFGPGTRLTVL.

The chain uses TRBV30 and TRBJ1-2, with D perhaps TRBD1 (5 bases). The CDR3 is 12 amino acids. Germline loops: CDR1 GTSNPN, CDR2 SVGIG (reference sequence). Trimming left V 4 bases short and J 4 bases short, with 10 bases between. The chain's CDR3 is CAWTSGPYGYTF. The CDR3 DNA is TGTGCCTGGACATCAGGGCCCTATGGCTACACCTTC.

The chain links TRBV28 to TRBJ1-2; possibly TRBD1 for D (5 bases). V lost 4 bases, J lost 7 bases, and 10 bases lay in between. The CDR3 extends over 12 amino acids. CDR1 and CDR2 from the germline V gene are MDHEN and SYDVKM. The CDR3 DNA reads TGTGCCAGCAGTTGGGGCAGACCTGGCTACACCTTC. This encodes CASSWGRPGYTF.

The chain uses TRBV5-1 and TRBJ2-5; TRBD2 matches at 9 bases. This CDR3 is built from 14 residues. With 7 bases clipped from V and 5 bases from J, the junction kept 9 bases outside the gene matches. CDR1 and CDR2 from the germline V gene are SGHRS and YFSETQ. The CDR3, as DNA: TGCGCCAGCTCTAGCGGGGCCGGAGGGGAGACCCAGTACTTC. Amino acid sequence: CASSSGAGGETQYF. The entire variable domain, with the rest obtained from reference TRBV5-1 and TRBJ2-5, is as follows: KAGVTQTPRYLIKTRGQQVTLSCSPISGHRSVSWYQQTPGQGLQFLFEYFSETQRNKGNFPGRFSGRQFSNSRSEMNVSTLELGDSALYLCASSSGAGGETQYFGPGTRLLVL.

Regarding this clone: The same CDR3 arises from other DNA sequences in this sample as well. The V gene is TRBV5-1, the J gene TRBJ2-1; the match to TRBD2 covers 11 bases. CDR1 and CDR2 (germline): SGHRS, YFSETQ. J was trimmed by 3 bases and V by 4 bases; bases with no gene match: 6. The CDR3 loop spans 16 amino acids. The CDR3 loop reads CASSLAGTSGYNEQFF. The DNA of the CDR3 is TGCGCCAGCAGCCTGGCCGGGACTAGCGGCTACAATGAGCAGTTCTTC.

The V and J genes are TRBV5-1 and TRBJ1-2; weak D call: TRBD1 (6 bases). Germline V lookup: CDR1 SGHRS, CDR2 YFSETQ. The CDR3 is 14 amino acids. V shed 2 bases and J shed 4 bases, with 12 bases lying between them. The CDR3 nucleotides are TGCGCCAGCAGCTTACTTGACAGGTCCTATGGCTACACCTTC. Its translation is CASSLLDRSYGYTF.

This clone was found once. The chain combines TRBV3-1 (or the pseudogene TRBV3-2) with TRBJ1-2, with 9 bases aligning to TRBD1. The V gene's germline CDR1 is LGHDT and CDR2 YNNKEL (reference sequence). J lost 3 bases, V lost 3 bases, and 11 bases had no gene match. CDR3 length: 17 residues. CDR3 residues: CASSQGGTGSRYYGYTF. CDR3 bases: TGTGCCAGCAGCCAGGGCGGGACAGGGAGCAGGTACTATGGCTACACCTTC.

The V and J genes are TRBV18 and TRBJ2-3; possible D gene TRBD1, 6 bases. This CDR3 comprises 15 residues. Trimming stripped 3 bases from V and 0 bases from J, with 10 bases between. Germline V gene data show CDR1 as KGHSH and CDR2 as LQKENI. The CDR3 is CASSPWQGSTDTQYF. CDR3 DNA: TGTGCCAGCTCACCGTGGCAGGGGAGCACAGATACGCAGTATTTT.

The gene calls are TRBV28 and TRBJ2-2; D might be TRBD2 (5 bases). V shed 3 bases and J shed 8 bases, with 7 bases lying between them. The germline V gene has CDR1 MDHEN and CDR2 SYDVKM. The length of the CDR3 is 12 residues. Here the CDR3 reads CASSLGVGELFF. DNA for the CDR3: TGTGCCAGCAGTTTGGGAGTAGGGGAGCTGTTTTTT.

This chain joins TRBV30 and TRBJ1-6, with D perhaps TRBD1 (5 bases). This CDR3 contains 16 residues. Germline CDR1 and CDR2: GTSNPN and SVGIG (reference sequence). The germline V and J ends were trimmed by 4 bases and 7 bases, with 20 bases remaining between them. The CDR3 here is CAWTFSRTQINSPLHF. CDR3 nucleotide sequence: TGTGCCTGGACCTTCTCAAGGACACAAATCAATTCACCCCTCCACTTT.

V is TRBV18 and J is TRBJ1-1, with D hard to call. This CDR3 is 13 amino acids long. Trimming removed 2 bases at V and 3 bases at J, with 7 bases between. Germline CDR1 KGHSH, CDR2 LQKENI. The CDR3 DNA follows: TGTGCCAGCTCACCAAACGGGTACACTGAAGCTTTCTTT. Protein product: CASSPNGYTEAFF.

CDR3 DNA: TGTGCCAGCAGTGAATTAGGGACAGGGGGCTATGAGCAGTTCTTC. Its translation: CASSELGTGGYEQFF. The gene calls are TRBV25-1 and TRBJ2-1, with 12 bases fitting TRBD1. Germline assignment: CDR1 MGHDK and CDR2 SYGVNS. This CDR3 is built from 15 residues. With V trimmed by 1 base and J by 8 bases, 3 bases remained unmatched.

The rearrangement joins TRBV2 to TRBJ1-6; 7 nucleotides match TRBD1. The CDR3 length is 12 residues. Germline V CDR1 and CDR2: SNHLY, FYNNEI. Trimming at V came to 6 bases and at J to 14 bases, leaving 7 bases not matched to a gene. The CDR3 sequence is CASSADREALHF. The DNA of the CDR3 is TGTGCCAGCAGCGCCGACAGGGAAGCCCTCCACTTT. The complete variable domain, with remaining parts taken from reference TRBV2 and TRBJ1-6, reads EPEVTQTPSHQVTQMGQEVILRCVPISNHLYFYWYRQILGQKVEFLVSFYNNEISEKSEIFDDQFSVERPDGSNFTLKIRSTKLEDSAMYFCASSADREALHFGNGTRLTVT.

This clone turned up a few times. V is TRBV18 and J is TRBJ2-7; no definite D call. Germline CDR1 and CDR2: KGHSH and LQKENI. The CDR3 is made up of 15 amino acids. V shed 1 base and J shed 2 bases, with 12 bases lying between them. CDR3 protein: CASSPLLGGAYEQYF. CDR3 in DNA: TGTGCCAGCTCACCACTTTTAGGCGGAGCCTACGAGCAGTACTTC.

The chain employs TRBV9 and TRBJ2-1; D possibly corresponds to TRBD2 (6 bases). Germline values: CDR1 SGDLS, CDR2 YYNGEE. The CDR3 consists of 16 residues. Trimming pared 3 bases from V and 0 bases from J, leaving 13 bases between. The CDR3 spells CASSGPGLSSYNEQFF. The CDR3 DNA reads as TGTGCCAGCAGCGGGCCGGGACTGAGCTCCTACAATGAGCAGTTCTTC. Together with reference TRBV9 and TRBJ2-1, the CDR3 gives the full variable domain: DSGVTQTPKHLITATGQRVTLRCSPRSGDLSVYWYQQSLDQGLQFLIQYYNGEERAKGNILERFSAQQFPDLHSELNLSSLELGDSALYFCASSGPGLSSYNEQFFGPGTRLTVL.

Ten or more counts support this clone. The chain employs TRBV18 and TRBJ2-7, with D unresolved. The CDR3 extends over 14 amino acids. Germline assignment: CDR1 KGHSH and CDR2 LQKENI. Trimming left V 3 bases short and J 0 bases short, with 9 bases between. The CDR3, as DNA: TGTGCCAGCTCACCTGGTTTAGACTCCTACGAGCAGTACTTC. Amino acid sequence: CASSPGLDSYEQYF. Full variable domain (rest looked up from reference TRBV18 and TRBJ2-7): NAGVMQNPRHLVRRRGQEARLRCSPMKGHSHVYWYRQLPEEGLKFMVYLQKENIIDESGMPKERFSAEFPKEGPSILRIQQVVRGDSAAYFCASSPGLDSYEQYFGPGTRLTVT.

The chain joins TRBV28 to TRBJ1-2, with D possibly being TRBD1 (6 bases). Germline V CDR1 and CDR2: MDHEN, SYDVKM. V dropped 1 base and J dropped 7 bases, with 16 bases sitting between them. The CDR3 has 15 amino acids. CDR3 in amino acids: CASSLFLGGVAGYTF. The CDR3 bases are TGTGCCAGCAGTTTATTTTTAGGGGGTGTTGCTGGCTACACCTTC.

The chain has TRBV5-5 and TRBJ1-1, with 8 bases that match TRBD1. CDR1 is SGHKS and CDR2 is YYEKEE in the germline V gene (reference sequence). The trim removed 4 bases at V and 3 bases at J, leaving 11 bases unmatched. CDR3 length: 16 residues. The CDR3 protein is CASSAGWTGSYTEAFF. The DNA of the CDR3 is TGTGCCAGCAGCGCTGGGTGGACAGGGAGTTACACTGAAGCTTTCTTT.

V usage is TRBV5-1 and J usage is TRBJ2-2; 10 nucleotides line up with TRBD1. The V gene end was trimmed by 3 bases and the J gene end by 5 bases; junction bases not matched to a gene: 4. In germline, CDR1 is SGHRS, CDR2 YFSETQ. The CDR3 contains 15 residues. The CDR3 DNA is TGCGCCAGCAGCTCCATGGACAGGGGGACCGGGGAGCTGTTTTTT. This sequence encodes CASSSMDRGTGELFF.

The CDR3: CASKGRGTYEQYF. The CDR3 coding sequence is TGTGCCTCTAAGGGGCGCGGAACCTACGAGCAGTACTTC. The chain couples TRBV30 to TRBJ2-7, with a possible D match to TRBD1 (5 bases). Deletions cut 7 bases from V and 2 bases from J, with 15 bases between. Looked up from germline, CDR1 is GTSNPN and CDR2 is SVGIG (reference sequence). This CDR3 has 13 residues.

This chain links TRBV15 with TRBJ2-3; D gene ambiguous. CDR1 LNHNV and CDR2 YYDKDF come from the germline V gene (reference sequence). V gave up 11 bases and J gave up 2 bases, with 14 bases separating them. CDR3 size: 13 residues. CDR3 in amino acids: CAGSLTYTDTQYF. The DNA of the CDR3 is TGTGCCGGTTCATTGACTTACACAGATACGCAGTATTTT.

The V gene is TRBV30, the J gene TRBJ2-6; D is uncertain. The CDR3 loop spans 15 amino acids. V gave up 3 bases and J gave up 0 bases, with 9 bases separating them. Germline CDR1 and CDR2: GTSNPN and SVGIG (reference sequence). CDR3 coding DNA: TGTGCCTGGAGGTCTTCCAGCTCTGGGGCCAACGTCCTGACTTTC. Its protein is CAWRSSSSGANVLTF.

The chain links TRBV7-6 to TRBJ1-3, with D possibly TRBD1 on 5 matching bases. The CDR3 loop spans 15 amino acids. In germline, CDR1 is SGHVS, CDR2 FNYEAQ. Trimming took 4 bases from V and 0 from J, leaving 10 bases between them. For the CDR3, the DNA is TGTGCCAGCAGCTCCCAAACAGGCTCTGGAAACACCATATATTTT. The encoded protein is CASSSQTGSGNTIYF. Full variable domain (rest looked up from reference TRBV7-6 and TRBJ1-3): GAGVSQSPRYKVTKRGQDVALRCDPISGHVSLYWYRQALGQGPEFLTYFNYEAQQDKSGLPNDRFSAERPEGSISTLTIQRTEQRDSAMYRCASSSQTGSGNTIYFGEGSWLTVV.

The J gene is TRBJ1-6, the V gene TRBV28, with 8 bases aligning to TRBD1. The junction had 12 bases not matched to a gene; V was cut back by 11 bases and J by 6 bases. The CDR3 length is 15 residues. Germline lookup yields CDR1 MDHEN and CDR2 SYDVKM. For the CDR3, the DNA is TGTGCCGCCCGAGTCAGGGGGCCGACTAATTCACCCCTCCACTTT. Amino acids: CAARVRGPTNSPLHF.